The text below deals with one T cell receptor beta chain. Here immunoSEQ multiplex PCR was the method, and the copy in TCRdb shows in-frame clones only, minus some. The profile shows approximately 100,000 clones, about 88% of them singletons. This entry is derived from a study of blood T cell repertoires in COVID-19. This CDR3 is 13 amino acids long. Germline CDR1 reads SEHNR; CDR2 reads FQNEAQ (reference sequence). The V end was cut by 5 bases, the J end by 3 bases, with 10 bases between. This TCR was recovered from a human donor in a cohort sampled during active COVID-19. Sequencing was performed on peripheral blood. The J gene is TRBJ1-2, the V gene TRBV7-9; D is uncertain. The CDR3 here is CASSKHVHYGYTF. The CDR3 region has the DNA TGTGCCAGCAGCAAACACGTCCACTATGGCTACACCTTC. The full variable domain, rest sourced from reference TRBV7-9 and TRBJ1-2, is DTGVSQNPRHKITKRGQNVTFRCDPISEHNRLYWYRQTLGQGPEFLTYFQNEAQLEKSRLLSDRFSAERPKGSFSTLEIQRTEQGDSAMYLCASSKHVHYGYTFGSGTRLTVV.